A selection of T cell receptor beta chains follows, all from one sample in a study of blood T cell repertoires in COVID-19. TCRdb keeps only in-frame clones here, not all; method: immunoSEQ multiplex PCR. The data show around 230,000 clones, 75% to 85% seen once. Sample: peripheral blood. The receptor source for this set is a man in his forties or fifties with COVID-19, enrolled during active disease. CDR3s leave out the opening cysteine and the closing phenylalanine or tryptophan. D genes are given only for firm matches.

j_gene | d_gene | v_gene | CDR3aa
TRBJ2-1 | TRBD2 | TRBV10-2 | ASSDLAGGLNEQF
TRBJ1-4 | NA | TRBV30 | AWSGTTTNEKLF
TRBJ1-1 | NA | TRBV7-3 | ASSSGPEGSEAF
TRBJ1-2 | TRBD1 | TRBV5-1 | ASSTGTAYGYT
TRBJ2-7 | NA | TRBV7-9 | ASSDDSTYEQY
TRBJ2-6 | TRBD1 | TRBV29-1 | SVQNRGAGGAYGANVLT
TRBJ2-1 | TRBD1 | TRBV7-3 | ASSLQGWPEQF
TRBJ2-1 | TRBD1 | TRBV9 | ASTTGTGSYNEQF
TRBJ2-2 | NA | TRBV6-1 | ASSETPTGELF
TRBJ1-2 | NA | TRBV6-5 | ASSYTARQPYT
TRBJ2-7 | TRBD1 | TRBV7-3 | ASSPGTGGEQY
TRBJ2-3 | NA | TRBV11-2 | ASSLVGGSTDTQY
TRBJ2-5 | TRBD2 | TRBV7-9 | ASSLGEGETQY
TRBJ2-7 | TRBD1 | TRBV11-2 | ASSLAAAAGGHEQY
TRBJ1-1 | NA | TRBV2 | ASRGHGATEAF
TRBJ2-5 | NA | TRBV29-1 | SVASETQY
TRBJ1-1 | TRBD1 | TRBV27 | ASSGGQGWTEAF
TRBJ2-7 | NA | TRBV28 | ASSSLGEGAYEQY
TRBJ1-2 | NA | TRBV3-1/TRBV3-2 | ASSVQGTGGYT
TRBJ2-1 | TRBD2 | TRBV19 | ASSLWTSGTNEQF
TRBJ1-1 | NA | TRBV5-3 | ARSRRGQSLGDTEAF
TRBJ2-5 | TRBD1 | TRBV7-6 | ASSDPGGSETQY
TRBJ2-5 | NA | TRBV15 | ATSRGGLETQY
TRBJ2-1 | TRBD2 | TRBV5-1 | ASSPGGTDRF
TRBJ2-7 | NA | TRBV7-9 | ASSVGGYEQY
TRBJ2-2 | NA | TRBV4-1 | ASSRGTGELF
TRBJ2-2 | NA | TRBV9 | ASSLRGRGNAGELF
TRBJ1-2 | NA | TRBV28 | ASSLRAKGGRGYT
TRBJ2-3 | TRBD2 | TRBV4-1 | ASSQVLAGDTSTDTQY
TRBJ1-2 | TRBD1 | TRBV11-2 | ASSSGQPFGYT
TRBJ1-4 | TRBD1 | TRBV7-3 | ASSLDRGGKLF
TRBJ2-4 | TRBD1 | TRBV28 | ASTPGQRIQY
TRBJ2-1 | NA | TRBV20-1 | SASMIEGNEQF
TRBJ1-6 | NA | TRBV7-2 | ASSPDTYNSPLH
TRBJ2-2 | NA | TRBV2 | ASRTGHGNTGELF
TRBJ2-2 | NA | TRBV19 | ASSTPGGDRVTGELF
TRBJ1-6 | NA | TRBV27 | ASSLLRENNSPLH
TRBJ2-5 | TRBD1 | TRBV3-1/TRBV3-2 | ASSQVGQSQETQY
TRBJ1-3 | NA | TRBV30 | AWSRQENTIY
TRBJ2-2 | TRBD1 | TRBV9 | ASRTGSNTGELF
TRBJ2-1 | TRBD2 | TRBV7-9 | ASIQAGAPNNEQF
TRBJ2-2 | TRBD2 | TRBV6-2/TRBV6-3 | ASSGGAVGELF
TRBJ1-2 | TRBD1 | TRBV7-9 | ASSFPGQGARGGYT
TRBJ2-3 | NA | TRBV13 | ASSRRRTQVPSTDTQY
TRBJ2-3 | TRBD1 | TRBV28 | ASSIGWRDRDTQY
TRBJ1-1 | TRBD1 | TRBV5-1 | ASSWNSGGNTEAF
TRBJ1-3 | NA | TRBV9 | ASSAGLNSGNTIY
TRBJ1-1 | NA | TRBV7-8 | ASSLPRIRGYGTEAF
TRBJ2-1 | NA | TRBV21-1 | ASSNLAGQTYNEQF
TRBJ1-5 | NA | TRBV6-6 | ASSLRSGTPYQPQH
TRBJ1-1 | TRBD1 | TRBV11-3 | ASSFDRDTEAF
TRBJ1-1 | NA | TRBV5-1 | ASSFNRNTEAF
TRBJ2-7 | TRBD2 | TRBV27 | ASRLAGSYEQY
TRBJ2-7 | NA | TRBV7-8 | ASSSTSEQY